The rows below give T cell receptor beta chains drawn from one sample of a study of T cells in localized non-small cell lung cancer. Method: immunoSEQ multiplex PCR; TCRdb's copy keeps in-frame clones and lacks some. The repertoire holds approximately 5,300 clones, approximately 35% seen once, with roughly an eighth in the top ten. The sample was lung tumor tissue, taken before any cancer treatment. The receptors shown here come from a male donor at least 60 years old with stage III lung adenocarcinoma. The CDR3 runs from the conserved cysteine through the conserved F or W. Each record gives: clone size, V gene, J gene, D gene, CDR3 DNA, CDR3 protein. The D gene is left open where the match is weak. Clone size appears in some rows only: once, few, many, or a class for an expanded clone.

medium-sized,TRBV11-3,TRBJ1-1,TRBD1,TGTGCCAGCAGCTGGATGGGGACAGGGGGCACTGAAGCTTTCTTT,CASSWMGTGGTEAFF
.,TRBV6-8,TRBJ2-3,TRBD2,TGTGCCAGCAGCCCAGGGACTATGTTAACAGATACGCAGTATTTT,CASSPGTMLTDTQYF
.,TRBV28,TRBJ2-7,.,TGTGCCAGCAGTTTAGACGGGGTGGAAGAGCAGTACTTC,CASSLDGVEEQYF
few,TRBV30,TRBJ1-1,.,TGTGCCTGGAGTGAAAAGGGGGTTGTTGAAGCTTTCTTT,CAWSEKGVVEAFF
few,TRBV1,TRBJ2-7,.,TGCGCCAGCAGCCAAGATAGGGGACAGGGGTACGAGCAGTACTTC,CASSQDRGQGYEQYF
.,TRBV19,TRBJ2-7,TRBD1,TGTGCCAGTAGTATCCAGGGGGCCTACTACGAGCAGTACTTC,CASSIQGAYYEQYF
.,TRBV28,TRBJ1-5,TRBD1,TGTGCCAGCAGACCGGGACAGGGGGCGCGGCAGCCCCAGCATTTT,CASRPGQGARQPQHF
few,TRBV28,TRBJ1-1,.,TGTGCCAGCAGCTACTCTAACACTGAAGCTTTCTTT,CASSYSNTEAFF
few,TRBV6-8,TRBJ2-1,TRBD2,TGTGCCAGCAGGTATAGCGGGAGTGCATACAATGAGCAGTTCTTC,CASRYSGSAYNEQFF
.,TRBV18,TRBJ2-4,TRBD1,TGTGCCAGCTCACCACGTTTACAGGGGCAAAACATTCAGTACTTC,CASSPRLQGQNIQYF
.,TRBV5-1,TRBJ2-7,.,TGCGCCAGCAGCTTGGGACAGAGGGAAGACGAGCAGTACTTC,CASSLGQREDEQYF
.,TRBV28,TRBJ1-2,.,TGTGCCAGCAGTTTTTTGGGGACCTATGGCTACACCTTC,CASSFLGTYGYTF
once,TRBV14,TRBJ2-1,TRBD2,TGTGCCAGCAGCCAAGGACGACTAGCGGGCGGCCTGATCGCGTACAATGAGCAGTTCTTC,CASSQGRLAGGLIAYNEQFF
.,TRBV6-8,TRBJ2-5,.,TGTGCCAGCAGTTACGGAGCCCGGGACCGAGAGACCCAGTACTTC,CASSYGARDRETQYF
few,TRBV7-5,TRBJ2-3,.,TGTGCCAGCAGCTTTGGCGGGAGTGGCTCAGATACGCAGTATTTT,CASSFGGSGSDTQYF
.,TRBV28,TRBJ1-5,.,TGTGCCAGCAGTTTATCAGGCGGACGCAATCAGCCCCAGCATTTT,CASSLSGGRNQPQHF
.,TRBV6-8,TRBJ1-2,.,TGTGCCAGCAGGCGGGTTTCTGGCTATGGCTACACCTTC,CASRRVSGYGYTF
few,TRBV19,TRBJ1-3,.,TGTGCCAGTAGTCAAGACCGAGGAACTGGAAACACCATATATTTT,CASSQDRGTGNTIYF
few,TRBV30,TRBJ2-1,TRBD2,TGTGCCTGGACAACTAGCGGGAGCCCGTTCTTC,CAWTTSGSPFF
.,TRBV6-8,TRBJ2-1,TRBD2,TGTGCCAGCAGTGGCGGGCCCGGGGGGAATGAGCAGTTCTTC,CASSGGPGGNEQFF
.,TRBV10-2,TRBJ2-1,TRBD2,TGCGCCAGCAGCAAAGGGACTAGTGGCAATGAGCAGTTCTTC,CASSKGTSGNEQFF
.,TRBV5-1,TRBJ1-2,.,TGCGCCAGCAGCGAAGGGTGGGCAGGATATGGCTACACCTTC,CASSEGWAGYGYTF
.,TRBV30,TRBJ1-3,TRBD1,TGTGCCTGGAGTGTATTTTCTAACAGGGGTTTTGGAAACACCATATATTTT,CAWSVFSNRGFGNTIYF
.,TRBV11-3,TRBJ1-1,.,TGTGCCAGCAGCTTCGGCCTCCTGAACACTGAAGCTTTCTTT,CASSFGLLNTEAFF
few,TRBV7-6,TRBJ2-2,.,TGTGCCAGCAGCTTAGGGAGGGGGAGGACCGGGGAGCTGTTTTTT,CASSLGRGRTGELFF
.,TRBV6-8,TRBJ1-1,TRBD1,TGTGCCAGCAGTTACTCGCCAGGGGGAGACACTGAAGCTTTCTTT,CASSYSPGGDTEAFF
few,TRBV6-8,TRBJ2-7,.,TGTGCCAGCAGCCCCCTTTCCTCCTACGAGCAGTACTTC,CASSPLSSYEQYF
.,TRBV18,TRBJ1-1,.,TGTGCCAGCTCACCAACCAGAAACACTGAAGCTTTCTTT,CASSPTRNTEAFF
medium-sized,TRBV13,TRBJ2-7,.,TGTGCCAGCAGCTTAGGCCCCAGCTCCTACGAGCAGTACTTC,CASSLGPSSYEQYF
medium-sized,TRBV11-3,TRBJ1-5,.,TGTGCCAGCAGCTTTGCAGATAGCAATCAGCCCCAGCATTTT,CASSFADSNQPQHF
.,TRBV30,TRBJ2-2,.,TGTGCCTGGGGGACGAACACCGGGGAGCTGTTTTTT,CAWGTNTGELFF
.,TRBV5-1,TRBJ1-1,.,TGCGCCAGCAGCTTGGAGGGGGGGATCCTGAACACTGAAGCTTTCTTT,CASSLEGGILNTEAFF
.,TRBV6-8,TRBJ2-7,TRBD2,TGTGCCAGCAGTTACTCTAACCTACTAGCGGGAGCCTACGAGCAGTACTTC,CASSYSNLLAGAYEQYF
few,TRBV9,TRBJ1-2,TRBD1,TGTGCCAGCGCCTGGACAGGCTATGGCTACACCTTC,CASAWTGYGYTF
few,TRBV9,TRBJ2-5,TRBD1,TGTGCCAGCAGCCCTCAACCGGGACAGGGAGAGACCCAGTACTTC,CASSPQPGQGETQYF
medium-sized,TRBV6-8,TRBJ1-4,.,TGTGCCAGCAGTTACTCAACAGGAACTAATGAAAAACTGTTTTTT,CASSYSTGTNEKLFF
.,TRBV19,TRBJ1-5,TRBD1,TGTGCCAGTAGTCCAAGGACAGGGGAAAGCAATCAGCCCCAGCATTTT,CASSPRTGESNQPQHF
.,TRBV10-2,TRBJ2-5,.,TGCGCCAGCAGTGACACTGGGCCCGGGACCCAGTACTTC,CASSDTGPGTQYF
.,TRBV28,TRBJ1-2,TRBD1,TGTGCCAGCAGTCTAACGGGACAGGGGGCTCGAGGCTACACCTTC,CASSLTGQGARGYTF
.,TRBV11-3,TRBJ1-1,TRBD1,TGTGCCAGCAGCTTAGGGTTTTCAGGGGGGTTCACTGAAGCTTTCTTT,CASSLGFSGGFTEAFF
few,TRBV6-8,TRBJ1-4,.,TGTGCCAGCAATCCGGGAGATTACCGGCCGCAAGAAAAACTGTTTTTT,CASNPGDYRPQEKLFF
.,TRBV9,TRBJ2-2,.,TGTGCCAGCAGCGTAGACCATCCCGGGGAGCTGTTTTTT,CASSVDHPGELFF
few,TRBV9,TRBJ2-7,.,TGTGCCAGCAGCGTCGGGGATACCTCCTACGAGCAGTACTTC,CASSVGDTSYEQYF
.,TRBV11-3,TRBJ2-3,TRBD2,TGTGCCAGCAGCCCAATAGCGGGAGGGCCAGATACGCAGTATTTT,CASSPIAGGPDTQYF
few,TRBV6-8,TRBJ2-1,TRBD2,TGTGCCAGCAGAGGGACTAGCGGGGGAAATGAGCAGTTCTTC,CASRGTSGGNEQFF
.,TRBV5-1,TRBJ2-2,TRBD2,TGCGCCAGCAGCACCCTCACTAGCGGAGTGAACACCGGGGAGCTGTTTTTT,CASSTLTSGVNTGELFF
few,TRBV1,TRBJ1-2,.,TGCGCCAGCAGCCAAGATCCCCAGGCACGTTGGAACTATGGCTACACCTTC,CASSQDPQARWNYGYTF
.,TRBV19,TRBJ1-5,.,TGTGCCAGTAGTCCACGGACAGTTAGCAATCAGCCCCAGCATTTT,CASSPRTVSNQPQHF
.,TRBV28,TRBJ2-4,TRBD2,TGTGCCAGCAGGGTACGGTCTAGCGGGAGTCGGATTCAGTACTTC,CASRVRSSGSRIQYF